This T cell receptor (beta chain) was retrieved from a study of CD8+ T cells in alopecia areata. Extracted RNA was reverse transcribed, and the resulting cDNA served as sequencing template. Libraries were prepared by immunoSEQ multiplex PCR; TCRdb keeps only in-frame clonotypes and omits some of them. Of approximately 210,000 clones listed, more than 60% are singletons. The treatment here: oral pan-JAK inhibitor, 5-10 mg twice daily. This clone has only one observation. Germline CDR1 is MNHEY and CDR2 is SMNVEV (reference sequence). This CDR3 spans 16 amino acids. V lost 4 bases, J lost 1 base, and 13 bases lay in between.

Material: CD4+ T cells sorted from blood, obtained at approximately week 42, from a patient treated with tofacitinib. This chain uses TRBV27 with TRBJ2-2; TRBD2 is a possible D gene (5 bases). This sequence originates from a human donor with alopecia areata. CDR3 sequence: CASSSSSRGNTGELFF. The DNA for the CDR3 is TGTGCCAGCAGTTCATCCTCTCGGGGGAACACCGGGGAGCTGTTTTTT.